A single sample gave rise to the 19 T cell receptor beta chains below, sequenced in a study of response to subunit inactivated influenza vaccine. One entry per CDR3 protein results from TCRdb running MiXCR on the RT-PCR reads. The sample has roughly 700,000 distinct CDR3 sequences, about 15% seen once. Sequencing was performed on PBMCs from blood, taken 14 to 15 days before vaccination. These receptors were obtained from a man aged 45 to 65 who received an inactivated influenza vaccine.

The chain has TRBV7-2 and TRBJ1-2; D ambiguous. V dropped 2 bases and J dropped 3 bases, with 7 bases sitting between them. The CDR3 has 13 amino acids. From germline, CDR1 is SGHTA and CDR2 FQGNSA. CDR3 DNA: TGTGCCAGCAGCTTATCCAAGCACTATGGCTACACCTTC. Its protein is CASSLSKHYGYTF.

This chain connects TRBV20-1 to TRBJ2-7; the match to TRBD2 covers 10 bases. Germline values: CDR1 DFQATT, CDR2 SNEGSKA (reference sequence). The length of the CDR3 is 15 residues. After removal of 6 bases from V and 3 bases from J, the junction contained 11 bases not matched to a gene. CDR3 in DNA: TGCAGTGCGCGTAGGTCGGGACTAGCGCTCTACGAGCAGTACTTC. Residues: CSARRSGLALYEQYF.

As for this clonotype: The missing conserved phenylalanine or tryptophan at the end of this CDR3 makes a read error likely. The rearrangement joins TRBV19 to TRBJ2-7; D unclear. The CDR3 is made up of 15 amino acids. V lost 3 bases and J 2 bases, leaving 14 bases between the germline ends. Germline V gene sequence: CDR1 LNHDA, CDR2 SQIVND (reference sequence). As DNA, the CDR3 is TGTGCCAGTAGTATTACCAGCCACGGACCCTACGAGCAGTACATC. This encodes CASSITSHGPYEQYI.

About this clonotype itself: The conserved phenylalanine or tryptophan is not found at the CDR3 terminus, so this likely reflects a read error. The chain employs TRBV27 and TRBJ2-3, with 8 bases matching TRBD1. V gave up 9 bases and J gave up 3 bases; unmatched junction bases: 5. CDR3 length: 13 amino acids. From germline, CDR1 is MNHEY and CDR2 SMNVEV (reference sequence). CDR3: CASSRQGTDTQYL. DNA of the CDR3: TGTGCCAGTTCGCGACAGGGGACAGATACGCAGTATCTT.

This clonotype was observed at least ten times. The chain uses TRBV4-2 and TRBJ2-2; tentative D call: TRBD2 (5 bases). With 0 bases removed from V and 6 bases from J, the gap between germline ends came to 14 bases. The germline V gene encodes CDR1 LGHNA and CDR2 YNFKEQ. This CDR3 comprises 16 residues. The CDR3 reads CASSQDLGRRSGELFF. The CDR3 nucleotides are TGTGCCAGCAGCCAAGATCTTGGGCGGAGGTCCGGGGAGCTGTTTTTT.

This clonotype was seen at least ten times. The chain employs TRBV4-1 and TRBJ2-7; D is unclear. V was pared by 0 bases and J by 2 bases, with 5 bases between. This CDR3 spans 13 amino acids. Germline V lookup: CDR1 MGHRA, CDR2 YSYEKL. The CDR3 loop reads CASSQEATYEQYF. CDR3 nucleotide sequence: TGCGCCAGCAGCCAAGAAGCGACCTACGAGCAGTACTTC.

This clonotype was seen a handful of times. This sequence joins TRBV6-2 or TRBV6-3 and TRBJ2-1, with D perhaps TRBD1 or TRBD2 (5 bases each). Trimming removed 0 bases at V and 1 base at J, with 7 bases between. The CDR3 has 15 residues. Per the germline V gene, CDR1 is MNHEY and CDR2 is SVGEGT. CDR3 sequence (DNA): TGTGCCAGCAGTTACTCGAGGGGATCCTACAATGAGCAGTTCTTC. This encodes CASSYSRGSYNEQFF.

This clonotype was seen more than once but under ten times. The V gene is TRBV18, the J gene TRBJ1-1, with D possibly TRBD1 on 6 matching bases. V lost 4 bases and J lost 8, with 14 bases in between. The CDR3 is 13 residues long. Per germline, CDR1 KGHSH and CDR2 LQKENI. The CDR3 loop reads CASSLWTAQEAFF. The CDR3 DNA reads TGTGCCAGCTCACTCTGGACAGCTCAAGAAGCTTTCTTT.

This clonotype was counted between two and nine times. V usage is TRBV12-3 or TRBV12-4 and J usage is TRBJ1-4; a possible D gene is TRBD1 (6 bases). The CDR3 has 14 amino acids. Trimming cost V 5 bases and J 10 bases, with 17 bases left between them. This CDR3 is CASSLDGKGGKLFF. The CDR3 bases are TGTGCCAGCAGTCTAGATGGAAAGGGGGGAAAACTGTTTTTT.

This clonotype showed up just a few times. The chain carries TRBV25-1 and TRBJ1-6; possibly TRBD1 for D (6 bases). Looked up from germline, CDR1 is MGHDK and CDR2 is SYGVNS. This CDR3 region has 15 residues. V dropped 6 bases and J dropped 5 bases, with 14 bases sitting between them. The CDR3 nucleotides read TGTGCCAGCAGGGTGACAGGCCTAAATAATTCACCCCTCCACTTT. It specifies CASRVTGLNNSPLHF.

Ten or more counts support this clonotype. V gene TRBV29-1 combines with J gene TRBJ1-1, with 8 bases aligning to TRBD1. V lost 7 bases and J lost 0; bases outside the gene matches: 1. The CDR3 has 12 residues. Germline-derived CDR1 and CDR2 are SQVTM and ANQGSEA. This CDR3 is CSAGQVNTEAFF. The CDR3 coding sequence is TGCAGCGCGGGACAGGTGAACACTGAAGCTTTCTTT.

This clonotype was seen a few times. The rearrangement links TRBV6-1 to TRBJ2-5; 10 bases map to TRBD1. Germline-derived CDR1 and CDR2 are MNHNS and SASEGT. The CDR3 has 15 residues. J gave up 7 bases and V 1 base, and 6 bases lay outside the gene matches. CDR3 protein: CASSEGTGGLGTQYF. The CDR3 DNA reads TGTGCCAGCAGTGAAGGGACAGGGGGATTAGGGACCCAGTACTTC.

This clonotype has more than one count but fewer than ten. V is TRBV10-3 and J is TRBJ2-1; TRBD2 matches at 12 bases. J gave up 15 bases and V 6 bases, and 9 bases lay outside the gene matches. CDR1 is ENHRY and CDR2 is SYGVKD in the germline V gene. The CDR3 loop spans 13 amino acids. The CDR3 bases are TGTGCCATCAGCCGTCTAGCGGGAGGGACGCGGTTCTTC. It is translated as CAISRLAGGTRFF.

The chain uses TRBV6-5 and TRBJ2-2; possible D gene TRBD1, 6 bases. Trimming pared 5 bases from V and 9 bases from J, leaving 10 bases between. Looked up from germline, CDR1 is MNHEY and CDR2 is SVGAGI. The CDR3 totals 12 residues. The DNA for the CDR3 is TGTGCCAGCAGTCAACAGGGAAGGGAGCTGTTTTTT. It yields the protein CASSQQGRELFF.

With regard to this clonotype: A read error is possible here, since a much larger clone lies one base away. The chain joins TRBV12-3 or TRBV12-4 to TRBJ2-7, with D possibly matching TRBD1 (6 bases). V lost 4 bases and J 2 bases, leaving 6 bases between the germline ends. The CDR3 is 12 amino acids. CDR3 nucleotide sequence: TGTGCCAGCAGTTACAGGGCCTACGAGCAGTACTTC. It is translated as CASSYRAYEQYF.

On this clonotype itself: At one end the junction does not follow the germline gene, possibly because of a read error. This chain uses TRBV20-1 with TRBJ2-1, with 13 bases aligning to TRBD2. Germline values: CDR1 DFQATT, CDR2 SNEGSKA (reference sequence). The CDR3 sequence is 17 residues long. CDR3 sequence: CCARETLGLAGSNEQFF. The DNA for the CDR3 is TGCTGTGCTAGAGAAACCCTGGGACTAGCGGGATCCAATGAGCAGTTCTTC.

Many counts were recorded for this clonotype. This chain joins TRBV20-1 and TRBJ2-3; 15 bases line up with TRBD2. V lost 0 bases to trimming and J lost 5 bases; unmatched junction nucleotides: 3. This CDR3 region has 16 residues. Germline V gene sequence: CDR1 DFQATT, CDR2 SNEGSKA (reference sequence). The DNA of the CDR3 is TGCAGTGCTAGAGACGGGACTAGCGGGAGGATAGATACGCAGTATTTT. This translates into CSARDGTSGRIDTQYF.

This clonotype was recorded a few times. This chain joins TRBV2 and TRBJ2-3; D is unclear. The CDR3 has 14 residues. V lost 7 bases to trimming and J lost 2 bases, with 13 bases between them. Germline V lookup: CDR1 SNHLY, CDR2 FYNNEI. As DNA, the CDR3 is TGTGCCAGCATGAGCAGGTCGCCCACAGATACGCAGTATTTT. It is translated as CASMSRSPTDTQYF.

This clonotype was counted a few times. The genes are TRBV5-1 and TRBJ2-3; no reliable D call. Germline CDR1 and CDR2: SGHRS and YFSETQ. The CDR3 loop spans 18 amino acids. Trimming removed 0 bases at V and 2 bases at J, with 19 bases between. CDR3 sequence (DNA): TGCGCCAGCAGCTTGGATGGGCGATCCGCCCAACACACAGATACGCAGTATTTT. Protein sequence: CASSLDGRSAQHTDTQYF.